Listed below are T cell receptor beta chains from one sample, sequenced in a study of cytomegalovirus exposure and HLA in healthy donors. Sequencing was performed with immunoSEQ multiplex PCR; in TCRdb, only in-frame clones are kept and a portion is missing. The sample has some 100,000 clones; about 80% are singletons. Sequencing was carried out using PBMCs. These receptors originate from a man aged 35 to 55 in good health and CMV-seronegative. The CDR3 runs from the conserved cysteine through the conserved F or W. The D gene is left open where the match is weak. The listing skips clone size in some rows; elsewhere it reads once, few, many or a size class.

D gene	V gene	clone size	J gene	CDR3 protein	CDR3 DNA
.	TRBV6-5	few	TRBJ1-2	CASRLDGNYGYTF	TGTGCCAGCAGACTCGACGGGAACTATGGCTACACCTTC
.	TRBV27	.	TRBJ2-1	CASSTWGTSYNEQFF	TGTGCCAGCAGTACCTGGGGCACCTCCTACAATGAGCAGTTCTTC
.	TRBV4-3	.	TRBJ1-6	CASSQTLSSYNSPLHF	TGCGCCAGCAGCCAGACACTTAGCTCCTATAATTCACCCCTCCACTTT
TRBD2	TRBV6-5	.	TRBJ2-1	CASWGGSYNEQFF	TGTGCCAGCTGGGGGGGCTCCTACAATGAGCAGTTCTTC
.	TRBV6-6	.	TRBJ1-1	CASSYSNQGGEAFF	TGTGCCAGCAGTTACTCGAACCAGGGAGGTGAAGCTTTCTTT
.	TRBV4-1	.	TRBJ1-5	CASSQYMTGLNQPQHF	TGCGCCAGCAGCCAATACATGACAGGCTTAAATCAGCCCCAGCATTTT
TRBD1	TRBV30	few	TRBJ1-1	CAWSDTGARYTEAFF	TGTGCCTGGAGTGATACAGGGGCCCGATACACTGAAGCTTTCTTT
TRBD1	TRBV18	few	TRBJ2-7	CAINGTAKNYEQYF	TGTGCCATCAACGGGACAGCAAAAAACTACGAGCAGTACTTC
.	TRBV29-1	.	TRBJ2-3	CSGRLDSTDTQYF	TGCAGCGGAAGACTGGACAGTACAGATACGCAGTATTTT
TRBD1	TRBV30	once	TRBJ1-5	CACHTGGNQPQHF	TGTGCCTGCCATACAGGGGGCAATCAGCCCCAGCATTTT
.	TRBV7-6	.	TRBJ2-3	CASSLEASPDTQYF	TGTGCCAGCAGCTTAGAGGCTAGCCCAGATACGCAGTATTTT
.	TRBV27	.	TRBJ2-3	CASSFLAGLSTDTQYF	TGTGCCAGCAGTTTTCTTGCGGGACTCTCCACAGATACGCAGTATTTT
TRBD2	TRBV7-2	.	TRBJ2-1	CASSMDGWGGEQFF	TGTGCCAGCAGCATGGACGGATGGGGGGGGGAGCAGTTCTTC
.	TRBV6-1	few	TRBJ2-2	CASSEQDTGELFF	TGTGCCAGCAGTGAACAGGACACCGGGGAGCTGTTTTTT
TRBD1	TRBV19	.	TRBJ1-4	CASKAGTGTEKLFF	TGTGCCAGTAAGGCCGGGACAGGTACTGAAAAACTGTTTTTT
TRBD1	TRBV5-8	.	TRBJ1-1	CASRDRVLSSFF	TGTGCCAGCAGAGACAGGGTTCTCTCGTCTTTCTTT
TRBD2	TRBV12-5	.	TRBJ2-3	CASGLGLAWYDTQYF	TGTGCTAGTGGTTTGGGACTAGCGTGGTATGATACGCAGTATTTT
.	TRBV5-1	.	TRBJ1-3	CASSAGLQSGNTIYF	TGCGCCAGCAGCGCGGGACTTCAATCTGGAAACACCATATATTTT
TRBD2	TRBV6-4	.	TRBJ2-3	CASSDSSGGAEDTQYF	TGTGCCAGCAGTGACTCTAGCGGGGGGGCCGAAGATACGCAGTATTTT
.	TRBV6-1	.	TRBJ1-2	CASSEVSWEGVNYGYTF	TGTGCCAGCAGTGAAGTAAGTTGGGAGGGCGTTAACTATGGCTACACCTTC
.	TRBV7-2	.	TRBJ1-2	CASSLRRGTPNYGYTF	TGTGCCAGCAGCCTAAGGCGGGGTACCCCTAACTATGGCTACACCTTC
.	TRBV10-2	few	TRBJ1-1	CASSESWAGEAFF	TGCGCCAGCAGTGAGTCGTGGGCGGGGGAAGCTTTCTTT
TRBD1	TRBV25-1	.	TRBJ2-2	CASSESGAGGTGELFF	TGTGCCAGCAGTGAATCCGGGGCAGGGGGCACCGGGGAGCTGTTTTTT
TRBD1	TRBV5-1	.	TRBJ1-2	CASSPGTGGGYGYTF	TGCGCCAGCAGCCCTGGGACAGGGGGCGGCTATGGCTACACCTTC